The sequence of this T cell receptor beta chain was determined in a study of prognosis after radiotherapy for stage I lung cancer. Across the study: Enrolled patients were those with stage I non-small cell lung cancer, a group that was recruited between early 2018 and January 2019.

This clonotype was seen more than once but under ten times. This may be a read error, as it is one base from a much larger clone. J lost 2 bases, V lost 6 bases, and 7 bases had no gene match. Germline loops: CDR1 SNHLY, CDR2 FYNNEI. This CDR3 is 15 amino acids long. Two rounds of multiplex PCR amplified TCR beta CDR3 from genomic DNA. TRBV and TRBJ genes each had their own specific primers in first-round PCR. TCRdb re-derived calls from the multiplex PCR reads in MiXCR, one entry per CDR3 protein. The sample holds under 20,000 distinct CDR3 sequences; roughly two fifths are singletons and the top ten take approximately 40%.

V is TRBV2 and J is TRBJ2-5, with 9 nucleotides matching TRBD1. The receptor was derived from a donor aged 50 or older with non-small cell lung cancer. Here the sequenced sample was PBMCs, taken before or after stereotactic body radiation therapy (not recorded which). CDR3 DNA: TGTGCCAGCAGAGACAGGGGGTCGCCTCAAGAGACCCAGTACTTC. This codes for CASRDRGSPQETQYF.